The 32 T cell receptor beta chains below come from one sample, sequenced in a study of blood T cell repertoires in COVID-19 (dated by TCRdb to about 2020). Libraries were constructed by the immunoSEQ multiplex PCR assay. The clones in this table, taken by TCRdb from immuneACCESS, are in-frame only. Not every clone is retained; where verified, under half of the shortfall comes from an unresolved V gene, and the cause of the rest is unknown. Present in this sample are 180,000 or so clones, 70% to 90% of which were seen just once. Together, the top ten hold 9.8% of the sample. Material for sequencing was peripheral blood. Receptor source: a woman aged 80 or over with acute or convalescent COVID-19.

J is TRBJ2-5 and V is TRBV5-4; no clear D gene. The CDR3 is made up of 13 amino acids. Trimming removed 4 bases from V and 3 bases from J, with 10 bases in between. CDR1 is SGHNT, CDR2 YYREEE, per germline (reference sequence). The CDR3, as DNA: TGTGCCAGCAGCCCCCAGGATAAAGAGACCCAGTACTTC. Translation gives CASSPQDKETQYF.

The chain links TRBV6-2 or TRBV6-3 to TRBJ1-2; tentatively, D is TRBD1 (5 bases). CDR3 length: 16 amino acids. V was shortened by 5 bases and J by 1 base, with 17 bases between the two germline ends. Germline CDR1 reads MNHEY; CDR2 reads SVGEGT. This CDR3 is CASSHDSSLINYGYTF. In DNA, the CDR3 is TGTGCCAGCAGTCACGACAGCTCTTTAATTAACTATGGCTACACCTTC.

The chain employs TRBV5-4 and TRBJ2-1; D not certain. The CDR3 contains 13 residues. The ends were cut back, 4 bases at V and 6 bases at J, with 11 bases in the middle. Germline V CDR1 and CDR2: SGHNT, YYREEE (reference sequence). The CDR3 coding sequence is TGTGCCAGCAGCCTCCCTGGAGTCAATGAGCAGTTCTTC. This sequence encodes CASSLPGVNEQFF.

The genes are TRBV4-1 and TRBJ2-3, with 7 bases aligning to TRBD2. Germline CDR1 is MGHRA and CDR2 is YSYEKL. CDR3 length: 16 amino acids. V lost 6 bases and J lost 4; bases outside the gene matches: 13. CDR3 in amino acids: CASRLSWRGSPDTQYF. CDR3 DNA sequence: TGCGCCAGCAGACTTTCCTGGCGGGGGTCACCAGATACGCAGTATTTT.

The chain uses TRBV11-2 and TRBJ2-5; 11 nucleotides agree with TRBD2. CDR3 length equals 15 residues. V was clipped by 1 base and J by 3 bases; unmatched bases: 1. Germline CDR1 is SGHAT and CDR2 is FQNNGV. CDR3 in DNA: TGTGCCAGCAGCTTAGCGGGACTAGCGGAAGAGACCCAGTACTTC. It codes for CASSLAGLAEETQYF. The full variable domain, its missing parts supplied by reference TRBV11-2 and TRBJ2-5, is EAGVAQSPRYKIIEKRQSVAFWCNPISGHATLYWYQQILGQGPKLLIQFQNNGVVDDSQLPKDRFSAERLKGVDSTLKIQPAKLEDSAVYLCASSLAGLAEETQYFGPGTRLLVL.

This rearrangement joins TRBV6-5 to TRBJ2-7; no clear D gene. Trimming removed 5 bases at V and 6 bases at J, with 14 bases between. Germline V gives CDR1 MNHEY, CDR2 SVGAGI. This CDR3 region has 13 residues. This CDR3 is CASSPSGRGEQYF. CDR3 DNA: TGTGCCAGCAGTCCCTCGGGTCGAGGCGAGCAGTACTTC.

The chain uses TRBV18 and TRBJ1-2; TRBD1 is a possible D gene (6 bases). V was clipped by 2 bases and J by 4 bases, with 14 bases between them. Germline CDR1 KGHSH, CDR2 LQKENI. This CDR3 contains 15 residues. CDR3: CASSPATGTFYGYTF. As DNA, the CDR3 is TGTGCCAGCTCACCAGCGACAGGTACTTTCTATGGCTACACCTTC.

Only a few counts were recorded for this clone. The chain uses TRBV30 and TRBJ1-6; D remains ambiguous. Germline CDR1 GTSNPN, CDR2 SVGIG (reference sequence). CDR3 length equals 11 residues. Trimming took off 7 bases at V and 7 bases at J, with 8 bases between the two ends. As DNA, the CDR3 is TGTGCCTTTACCAGAAATTCACCCCTCCACTTT. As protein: CAFTRNSPLHF.

In DNA, the CDR3 is TGTGCCAGCAGCCGACTTCGTGGAGCGGGGGACTCCTACAATGAGCAGTTCTTC. Protein product: CASSRLRGAGDSYNEQFF. The J gene is TRBJ2-1, the V gene TRBV7-9, with 8 bases lining up with TRBD2. This CDR3 spans 18 amino acids. The V segment lost 5 bases and the J segment 0 bases; nucleotides outside the gene matches: 12. The germline V gene has CDR1 SEHNR and CDR2 FQNEAQ (reference sequence).

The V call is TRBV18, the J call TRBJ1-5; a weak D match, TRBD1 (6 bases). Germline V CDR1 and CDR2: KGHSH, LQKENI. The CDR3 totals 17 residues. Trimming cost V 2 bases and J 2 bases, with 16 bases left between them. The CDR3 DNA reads TGTGCCAGCTCACCAGCACAGGGATTGAGAGGCAATCAGCCCCAGCATTTT. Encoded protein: CASSPAQGLRGNQPQHF. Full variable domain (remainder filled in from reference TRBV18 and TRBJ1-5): NAGVMQNPRHLVRRRGQEARLRCSPMKGHSHVYWYRQLPEEGLKFMVYLQKENIIDESGMPKERFSAEFPKEGPSILRIQQVVRGDSAAYFCASSPAQGLRGNQPQHFGDGTRLSIL.

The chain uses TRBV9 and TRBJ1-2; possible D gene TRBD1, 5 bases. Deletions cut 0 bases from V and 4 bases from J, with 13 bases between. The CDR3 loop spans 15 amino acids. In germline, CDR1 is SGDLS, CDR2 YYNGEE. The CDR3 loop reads CASSVEEGQAYGYTF. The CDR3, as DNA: TGTGCCAGCAGCGTAGAGGAGGGGCAGGCCTATGGCTACACCTTC.

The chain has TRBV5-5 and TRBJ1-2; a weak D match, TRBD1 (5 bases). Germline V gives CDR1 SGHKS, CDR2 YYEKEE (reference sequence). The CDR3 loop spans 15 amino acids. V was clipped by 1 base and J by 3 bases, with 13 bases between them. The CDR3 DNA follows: TGTGCCAGCAGCTTGCTCAGGGCCCGACACTATGGCTACACCTTC. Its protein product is CASSLLRARHYGYTF.

The CDR3 loop reads CASSYSRGAYGYTF. CDR3 bases: TGTGCCAGCAGTTACTCGCGGGGGGCGTATGGCTACACCTTC. The J gene is TRBJ1-2, the V gene TRBV6-5; D is possibly TRBD1 (6 bases). This CDR3 spans 14 amino acids. The germline gives CDR1 MNHEY, CDR2 SVGAGI. V was cut by 0 bases and J by 5 bases, with 10 bases left in between.

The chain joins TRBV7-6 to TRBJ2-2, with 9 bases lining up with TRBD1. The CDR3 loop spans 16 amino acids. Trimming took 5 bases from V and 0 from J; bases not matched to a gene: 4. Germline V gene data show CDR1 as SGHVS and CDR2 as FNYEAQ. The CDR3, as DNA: TGTGCCAGCAGCCGGAGGGACAGGGCGAACACCGGGGAGCTGTTTTTT. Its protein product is CASSRRDRANTGELFF.

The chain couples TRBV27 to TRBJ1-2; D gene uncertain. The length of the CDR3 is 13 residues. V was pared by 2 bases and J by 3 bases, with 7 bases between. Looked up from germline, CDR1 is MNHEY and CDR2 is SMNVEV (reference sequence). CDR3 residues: CASSLQVYYGYTF. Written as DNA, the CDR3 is TGTGCCAGCAGTTTACAGGTGTACTATGGCTACACCTTC.

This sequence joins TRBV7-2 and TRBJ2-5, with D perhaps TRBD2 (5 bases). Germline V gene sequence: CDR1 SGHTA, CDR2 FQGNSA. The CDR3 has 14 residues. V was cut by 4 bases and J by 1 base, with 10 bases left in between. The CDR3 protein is CASSSRTSQETQYF. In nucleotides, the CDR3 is TGTGCCAGCAGCTCCCGGACTTCCCAAGAGACCCAGTACTTC.

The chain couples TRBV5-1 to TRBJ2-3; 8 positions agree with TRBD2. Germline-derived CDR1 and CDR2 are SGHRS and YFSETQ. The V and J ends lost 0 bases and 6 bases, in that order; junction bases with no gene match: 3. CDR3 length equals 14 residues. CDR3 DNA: TGCGCCAGCAGCTTGGACGGGAGGGGTGATACGCAGTATTTT. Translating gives CASSLDGRGDTQYF.

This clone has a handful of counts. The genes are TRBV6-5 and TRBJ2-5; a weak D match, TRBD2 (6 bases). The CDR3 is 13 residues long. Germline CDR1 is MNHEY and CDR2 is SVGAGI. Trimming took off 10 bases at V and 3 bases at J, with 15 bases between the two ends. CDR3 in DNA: TGTGCCACCATGGGGGGTGGGGAAGAGACCCAGTACTTC. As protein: CATMGGGEETQYF.

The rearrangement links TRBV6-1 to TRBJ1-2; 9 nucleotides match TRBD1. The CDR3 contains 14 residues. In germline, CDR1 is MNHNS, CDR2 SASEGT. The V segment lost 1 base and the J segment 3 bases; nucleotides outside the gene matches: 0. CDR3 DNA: TGTGCCAGCAGTGAAGGGACAGGGGACTATGGCTACACCTTC. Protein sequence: CASSEGTGDYGYTF.

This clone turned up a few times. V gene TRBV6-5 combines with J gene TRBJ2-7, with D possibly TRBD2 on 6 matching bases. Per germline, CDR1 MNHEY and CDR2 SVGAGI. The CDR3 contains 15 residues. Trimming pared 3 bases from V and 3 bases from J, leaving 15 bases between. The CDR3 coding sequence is TGTGCCAGCAGTTATGATGAGGGGAGGCTCTACGAGCAGTACTTC. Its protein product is CASSYDEGRLYEQYF.

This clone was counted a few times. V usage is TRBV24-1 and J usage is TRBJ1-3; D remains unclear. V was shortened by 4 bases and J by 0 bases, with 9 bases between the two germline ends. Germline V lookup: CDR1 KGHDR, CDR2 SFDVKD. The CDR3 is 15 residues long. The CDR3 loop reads CATSDPRSSGNTIYF. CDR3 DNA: TGTGCCACCAGTGACCCGAGGAGCTCTGGAAACACCATATATTTT.

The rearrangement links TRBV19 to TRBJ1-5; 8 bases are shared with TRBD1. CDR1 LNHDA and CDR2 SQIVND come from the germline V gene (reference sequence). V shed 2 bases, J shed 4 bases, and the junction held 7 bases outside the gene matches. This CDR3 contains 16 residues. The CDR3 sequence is CASSISTGGKNQPQHF. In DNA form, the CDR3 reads TGTGCCAGTAGTATATCCACAGGGGGAAAAAATCAGCCCCAGCATTTT.

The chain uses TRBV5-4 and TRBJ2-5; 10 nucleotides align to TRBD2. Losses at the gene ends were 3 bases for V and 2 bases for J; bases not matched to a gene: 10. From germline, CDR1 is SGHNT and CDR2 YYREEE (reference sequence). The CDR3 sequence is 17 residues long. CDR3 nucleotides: TGTGCCAGCAGCTCCCCCTTAGCGGGGGGACCTCAAGAGACCCAGTACTTC. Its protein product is CASSSPLAGGPQETQYF.

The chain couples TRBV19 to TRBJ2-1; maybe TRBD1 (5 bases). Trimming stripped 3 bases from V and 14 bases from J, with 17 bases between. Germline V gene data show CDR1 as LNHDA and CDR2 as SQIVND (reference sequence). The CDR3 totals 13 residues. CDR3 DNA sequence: TGTGCCAGTAGTATTCGGCAGGGTCAAAGGGAGTTCTTC. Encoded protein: CASSIRQGQREFF.

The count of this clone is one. The DNA for the CDR3 is TGTGCCTGGAGTGTTGGTCAGGTTGGAAACACCATATATTTT. Translating it yields CAWSVGQVGNTIYF. J is TRBJ1-3 and V is TRBV30; D gene unclear. This CDR3 is built from 14 residues. Trimming removed 0 bases from V and 3 bases from J, with 9 bases in between. Germline assignment: CDR1 GTSNPN and CDR2 SVGIG (reference sequence). The entire variable domain, with the rest obtained from reference TRBV30 and TRBJ1-3, is as follows: SQTIHQWPATLVQPVGSPLSLECTVEGTSNPNLYWYRQAAGRGLQLLFYSVGIGQISSEVPQNLSASRPQDRQFILSSKKLLLSDSGFYLCAWSVGQVGNTIYFGEGSWLTVV.

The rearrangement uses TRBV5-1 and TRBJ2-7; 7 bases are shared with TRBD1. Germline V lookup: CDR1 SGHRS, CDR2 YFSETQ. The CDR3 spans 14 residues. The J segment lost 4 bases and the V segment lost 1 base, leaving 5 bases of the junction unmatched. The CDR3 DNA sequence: TGCGCCAGCAGCTTGAGGGACAGCGCGTACGAGCAGTACTTC. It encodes CASSLRDSAYEQYF.

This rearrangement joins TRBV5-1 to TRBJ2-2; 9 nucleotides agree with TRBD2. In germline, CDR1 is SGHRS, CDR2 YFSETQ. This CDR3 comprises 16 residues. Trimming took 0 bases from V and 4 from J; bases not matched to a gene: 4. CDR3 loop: CASSLVPSGITGELFF. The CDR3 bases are TGCGCCAGCAGCTTGGTTCCTAGCGGGATCACCGGGGAGCTGTTTTTT.

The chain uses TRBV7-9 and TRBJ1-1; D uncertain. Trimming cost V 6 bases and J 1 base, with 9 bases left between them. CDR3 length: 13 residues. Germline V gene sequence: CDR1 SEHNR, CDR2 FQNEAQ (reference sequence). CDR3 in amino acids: CASSRFGNTEAFF. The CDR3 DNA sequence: TGTGCCAGCAGTCGGTTCGGGAACACTGAAGCTTTCTTT.

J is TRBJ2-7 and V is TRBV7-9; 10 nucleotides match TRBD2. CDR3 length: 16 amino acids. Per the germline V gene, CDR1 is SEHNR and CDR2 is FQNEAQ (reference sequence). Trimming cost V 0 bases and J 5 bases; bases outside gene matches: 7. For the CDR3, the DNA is TGTGCCAGCAGCTTAGCGTCGGGACTAGCGCAGAACGAGCAGTACTTC. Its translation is CASSLASGLAQNEQYF.

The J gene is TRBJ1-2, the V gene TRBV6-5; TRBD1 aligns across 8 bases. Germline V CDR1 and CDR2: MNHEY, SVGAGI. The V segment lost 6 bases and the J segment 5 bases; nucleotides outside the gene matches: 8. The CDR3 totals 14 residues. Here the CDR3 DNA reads TGTGCCAGCAGGAGACAGGGGACCCTATATGGCTACACCTTC. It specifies CASRRQGTLYGYTF.

CDR3 loop: CASGQRLALSYEQYF. The DNA for the CDR3 is TGTGCTAGTGGTCAACGACTAGCCCTATCCTACGAGCAGTACTTC. This chain joins TRBV12-5 and TRBJ2-7; 7 bases align to TRBD2. Germline loops: CDR1 LGHNT, CDR2 FRNRAP. The CDR3 runs 15 residues. With 5 bases clipped from V and 1 base from J, the junction kept 8 bases outside the gene matches.

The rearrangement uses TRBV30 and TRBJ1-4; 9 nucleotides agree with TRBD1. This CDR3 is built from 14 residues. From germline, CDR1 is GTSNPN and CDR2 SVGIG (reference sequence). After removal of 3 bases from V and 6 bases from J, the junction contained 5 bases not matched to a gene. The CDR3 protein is CAWRGGTGYEKLFF. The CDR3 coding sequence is TGTGCCTGGAGGGGGGGGACAGGGTATGAAAAACTGTTTTTT.